These 21 T cell receptor beta chains came from one sample sequenced in a study of blood T cell repertoires in COVID-19. Measured with immunoSEQ multiplex PCR; TCRdb has only the in-frame clones, and not every one. The sample contains 150,000 to 200,000 clones, roughly 80% of which appear only once. The sequencing input was peripheral blood. The receptors originated from a woman aged 70-85 years with COVID-19, enrolled during active disease.

The V call is TRBV9, the J call TRBJ2-3, with D possibly matching TRBD1 (6 bases). Trimming shortened V by 5 bases and J by 2 bases, and 18 bases separated the two germline ends. The CDR3 is 16 residues long. In germline, CDR1 is SGDLS, CDR2 YYNGEE. The CDR3 here is CASRPPRDTSTDTQYF. CDR3 in DNA: TGTGCCAGCAGACCTCCAAGGGACACCTCCACAGATACGCAGTATTTT.

This CDR3 reads CASSLSGASTDTQYF. The DNA for the CDR3 is TGCGCCAGCAGCTTGAGCGGGGCGAGCACAGATACGCAGTATTTT. The chain is built from TRBV5-1 and TRBJ2-3, with 7 bases that match TRBD2. Trimming at V came to 1 base and at J to 0 bases, leaving 2 bases not matched to a gene. The CDR3 runs 15 residues. CDR1 SGHRS and CDR2 YFSETQ come from the germline V gene.

This chain joins TRBV12-5 and TRBJ2-2, with D unresolved. Trimming left V 3 bases short and J 4 bases short, with 6 bases between. CDR3 length equals 13 residues. Germline V gene data show CDR1 as LGHNT and CDR2 as FRNRAP. CDR3 sequence reads: CASGLGATGELFF. The CDR3 DNA is TGTGCTAGTGGTTTAGGAGCCACCGGGGAGCTGTTTTTT.

The rearrangement joins TRBV27 to TRBJ1-2; TRBD1 matches at 7 bases. This CDR3 contains 13 residues. Trimming took 5 bases from V and 9 from J; bases not matched to a gene: 9. The germline V gene encodes CDR1 MNHEY and CDR2 SMNVEV (reference sequence). CDR3 sequence reads: CASSPPDRPRYTF. The CDR3 DNA sequence: TGTGCCAGCAGTCCCCCGGACAGGCCCCGCTACACCTTC.

CDR3 in amino acids: CASSLVPGLNSPLHF. CDR3 coding DNA: TGTGCCAGCAGCTTGGTCCCAGGGCTTAATTCACCCCTCCACTTT. V gene TRBV5-6 combines with J gene TRBJ1-6; a possible D gene is TRBD1 (5 bases). V lost 0 bases and J lost 6, with 10 bases in between. The V gene's germline CDR1 is SGHDT and CDR2 YYEEEE. This CDR3 is 15 amino acids long.

The chain recombines TRBV24-1 with TRBJ2-2; 7 nucleotides agree with TRBD1. CDR3 length: 15 amino acids. Trimming took 1 base from V and 5 from J; bases not matched to a gene: 3. Germline V gene data show CDR1 as KGHDR and CDR2 as SFDVKD. In DNA form, the CDR3 reads TGTGCCACCAGTGATTTTTACAGGGGAACCGGGGAGCTGTTTTTT. Translating gives CATSDFYRGTGELFF.

This clone was found once. The rearrangement joins TRBV6-2 or TRBV6-3 to TRBJ1-1, with a tentative D call TRBD1 (5 bases). With 2 bases removed from V and 0 bases from J, the gap between germline ends came to 13 bases. The germline gives CDR1 MNHEY, CDR2 SVGEGT. The CDR3 has 16 residues. Written as DNA, the CDR3 is TGTGCCAGCAGTTACATTGTCGGGGGTATGAACACTGAAGCTTTCTTT. This sequence encodes CASSYIVGGMNTEAFF.

The chain carries TRBV29-1 and TRBJ2-7, with D hard to call. This CDR3 region has 12 residues. Trimming took off 2 bases at V and 6 bases at J, with 11 bases between the two ends. CDR1 is SQVTM and CDR2 is ANQGSEA in the germline V gene. The CDR3 DNA is TGCAGCGTTGAACTATCGTCCGGCGAGCAGTACTTC. Translating gives CSVELSSGEQYF.

V usage is TRBV5-1 and J usage is TRBJ2-6; possibly TRBD1 for D (7 bases). The CDR3 extends over 19 amino acids. V was trimmed by 1 base and J by 3 bases, leaving 20 bases between them. The germline CDR1 and CDR2 sequences are SGHRS and YFSETQ. The CDR3 DNA reads as TGCGCCAGCAGCTTGAACCTCAGGGGGGCAGGAAATGGGGCCAACGTCCTGACTTTC. It specifies CASSLNLRGAGNGANVLTF. Full variable domain (remainder filled in from reference TRBV5-1 and TRBJ2-6): KAGVTQTPRYLIKTRGQQVTLSCSPISGHRSVSWYQQTPGQGLQFLFEYFSETQRNKGNFPGRFSGRQFSNSRSEMNVSTLELGDSALYLCASSLNLRGAGNGANVLTFGAGSRLTVL.

The chain carries TRBV6-5 and TRBJ1-1; D gene uncertain. The CDR3 sequence is 13 residues long. V was clipped by 6 bases and J by 0 bases, with 8 bases between them. The germline CDR1 and CDR2 sequences are MNHEY and SVGAGI. This CDR3 reads CASRRTVNTEAFF. CDR3 bases: TGTGCCAGCAGACGTACAGTGAACACTGAAGCTTTCTTT.

The chain employs TRBV21-1 and TRBJ2-7; the tabulated D call, TRBD1, remains unverified against the DNA. TRBV21-1 is deemed a pseudogene. CDR3 length: 15 residues. CDR3 sequence reads: CASSKVGARYYEQYV. In nucleotides, the CDR3 is TGTGCCAGCAGCAAAGTAGGGGCTCGCTACTACGAGCAGTACGTC.

The V call is TRBV3-1 (or the pseudogene TRBV3-2), the J call TRBJ1-2; 9 nucleotides match TRBD1. The CDR3 covers 15 residues. From germline, CDR1 is LGHDT and CDR2 YNNKEL (reference sequence). The ends lost 4 bases at V and 8 bases at J; junction bases unmatched: 11. This CDR3 reads CASSPTRDRVSGYTF. The CDR3 region has the DNA TGTGCCAGCAGCCCCACCCGGGACAGGGTTTCAGGCTACACCTTC.

This chain links TRBV7-3 with TRBJ2-3, with D possibly matching TRBD2 (7 bases). The germline gives CDR1 SGHTA, CDR2 FQGTGA. This CDR3 spans 14 amino acids. Trimming shortened V by 5 bases and J by 4 bases, and 13 bases separated the two germline ends. CDR3 bases: TGTGCCAGCAGCCCCGGGGGGCAGGCAGATACGCAGTATTTT. Translation gives CASSPGGQADTQYF.

The chain combines TRBV6-5 with TRBJ2-7, with 7 bases identical to TRBD1. Per germline, CDR1 MNHEY and CDR2 SVGAGI. CDR3 length: 14 amino acids. V shed 2 bases and J 6 bases; nucleotides not matched to a gene: 7. In nucleotides, the CDR3 is TGTGCCAGCAGTTACAGACGGACAGGCAGCGAGCAGTACTTC. Its protein is CASSYRRTGSEQYF.

The chain couples TRBV19 to TRBJ2-1; 12 bases are shared with TRBD2. V was clipped by 10 bases and J by 0 bases; unmatched bases: 10. The CDR3 runs 17 residues. CDR1 is LNHDA, CDR2 SQIVND, per germline (reference sequence). The CDR3 DNA sequence: TGTGCCACCAGGGCTCTAGCGGGAGGGAGCTCCTACAATGAGCAGTTCTTC. Protein: CATRALAGGSSYNEQFF.

The chain couples TRBV10-1 to TRBJ2-3, with TRBD1 matching over 9 bases. The CDR3 has 17 amino acids. Germline CDR1 is WNHNN and CDR2 is SYGVQD (reference sequence). The V and J ends lost 3 bases and 3 bases, in that order; junction bases with no gene match: 10. The DNA of the CDR3 is TGCGCCAGCAGTGATCAAGGGGACAGGGTAACGACAGATACGCAGTATTTT. It codes for CASSDQGDRVTTDTQYF.

This clone appeared a single time. The rearrangement links TRBV4-1 to TRBJ1-5; D is possibly TRBD1 (6 bases). This CDR3 region has 14 residues. Germline CDR1 is MGHRA and CDR2 is YSYEKL. V shed 3 bases and J shed 7 bases, with 13 bases lying between them. The CDR3 loop reads CASSHPGVRQPQHF. CDR3 in DNA: TGCGCCAGCAGCCACCCAGGGGTACGGCAGCCCCAGCATTTT.

The chain uses TRBV27 and TRBJ2-6; D remains unclear. Germline CDR1 MNHEY, CDR2 SMNVEV (reference sequence). Trimming stripped 7 bases from V and 0 bases from J, with 7 bases between. The CDR3 runs 14 residues. CDR3: CASKEYSGANVLTF. CDR3 nucleotides: TGTGCCAGCAAAGAGTACTCTGGGGCCAACGTCCTGACTTTC.

The V and J genes are TRBV15 and TRBJ1-2; the match to TRBD1 covers 7 bases. The J segment lost 4 bases and the V segment lost 0 bases, leaving 5 bases of the junction unmatched. The CDR3 has 15 residues. In germline, CDR1 is LNHNV, CDR2 YYDKDF (reference sequence). In DNA form, the CDR3 reads TGTGCCACCAGCAGAGATTTTGGGACAGTCTATGGCTACACCTTC. It yields the protein CATSRDFGTVYGYTF.

This sequence joins TRBV15 and TRBJ2-1; 10 bases align to TRBD2. V was clipped by 3 bases and J by 2 bases; unmatched bases: 4. Germline CDR1 LNHNV, CDR2 YYDKDF (reference sequence). This CDR3 spans 16 amino acids. DNA of the CDR3: TGTGCCACCAGCAGCCCTAGCGGGAGCCCCTACAATGAGCAGTTCTTC. As protein: CATSSPSGSPYNEQFF.

The J gene is TRBJ2-3, the V gene TRBV11-1; 7 bases agree with TRBD1. J was trimmed by 2 bases and V by 5 bases; bases with no gene match: 7. Germline loops: CDR1 SGHAT, CDR2 FQDESV (reference sequence). CDR3 length: 15 residues. The CDR3 region has the DNA TGTGCCAGCAGCCGCGGGCAGGGGGACACAGATACGCAGTATTTT. It translates to CASSRGQGDTDTQYF.